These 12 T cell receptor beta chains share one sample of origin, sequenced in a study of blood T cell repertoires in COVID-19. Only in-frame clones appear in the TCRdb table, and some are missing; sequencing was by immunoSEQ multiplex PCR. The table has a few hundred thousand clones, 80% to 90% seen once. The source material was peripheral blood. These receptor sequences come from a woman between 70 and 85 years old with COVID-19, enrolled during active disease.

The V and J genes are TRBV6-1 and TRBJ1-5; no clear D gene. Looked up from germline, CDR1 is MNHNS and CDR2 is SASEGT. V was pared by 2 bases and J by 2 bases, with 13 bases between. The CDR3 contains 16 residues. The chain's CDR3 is CASSENWGGRNQPQHF. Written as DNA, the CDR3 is TGTGCCAGCAGTGAAAATTGGGGAGGACGCAATCAGCCCCAGCATTTT.

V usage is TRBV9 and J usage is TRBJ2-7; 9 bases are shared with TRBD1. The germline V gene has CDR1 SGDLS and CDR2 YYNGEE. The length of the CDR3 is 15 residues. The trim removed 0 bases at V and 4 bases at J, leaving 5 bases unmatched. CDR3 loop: CASSVGTGVIYEQYF. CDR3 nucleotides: TGTGCCAGCAGCGTAGGGACAGGGGTCATTTACGAGCAGTACTTC.

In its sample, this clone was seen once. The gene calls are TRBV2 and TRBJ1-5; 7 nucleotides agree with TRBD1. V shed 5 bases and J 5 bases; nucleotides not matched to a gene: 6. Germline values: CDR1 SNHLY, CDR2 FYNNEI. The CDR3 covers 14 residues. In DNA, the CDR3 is TGTGCCAGCAGTACACAGGGGTGGCATCAGCCCCAGCATTTT. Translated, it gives CASSTQGWHQPQHF.

The CDR3 here is CASTMWRVDAGELFF. The CDR3 coding sequence is TGTGCCAGCACCATGTGGAGGGTCGACGCCGGGGAGCTGTTTTTT. V is TRBV28 and J is TRBJ2-2; D perhaps matches TRBD2 (6 bases). Trimming pared 7 bases from V and 6 bases from J, leaving 18 bases between. The CDR3 is 15 amino acids. Germline V gene sequence: CDR1 MDHEN, CDR2 SYDVKM.

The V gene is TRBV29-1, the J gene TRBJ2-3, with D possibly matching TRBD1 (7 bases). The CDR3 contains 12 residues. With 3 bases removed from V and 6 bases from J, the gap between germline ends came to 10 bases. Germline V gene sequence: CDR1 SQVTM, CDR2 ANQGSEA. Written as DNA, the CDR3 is TGCAGCGTTGATGGAGGGGGCGATACGCAGTATTTT. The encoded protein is CSVDGGGDTQYF.

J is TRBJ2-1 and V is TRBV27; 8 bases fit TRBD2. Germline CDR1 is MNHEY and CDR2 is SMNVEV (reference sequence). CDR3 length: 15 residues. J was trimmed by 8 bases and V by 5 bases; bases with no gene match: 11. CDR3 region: CASSLRGTRADEQFF. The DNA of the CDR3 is TGTGCCAGCAGTCTACGCGGGACTAGAGCCGATGAGCAGTTCTTC.

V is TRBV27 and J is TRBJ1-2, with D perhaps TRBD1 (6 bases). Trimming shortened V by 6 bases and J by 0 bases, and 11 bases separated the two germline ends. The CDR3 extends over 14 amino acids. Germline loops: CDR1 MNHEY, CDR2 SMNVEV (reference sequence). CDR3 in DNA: TGTGCCAGCAGCCCCAACAGGGCTAACTATGGCTACACCTTC. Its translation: CASSPNRANYGYTF.

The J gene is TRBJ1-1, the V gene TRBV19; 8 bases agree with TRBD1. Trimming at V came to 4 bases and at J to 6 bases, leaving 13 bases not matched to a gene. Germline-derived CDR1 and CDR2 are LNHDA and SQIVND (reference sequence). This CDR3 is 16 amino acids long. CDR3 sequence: CASSNPTGARLPEAFF. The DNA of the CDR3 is TGTGCCAGTAGTAACCCGACAGGGGCACGTTTGCCTGAAGCTTTCTTT.

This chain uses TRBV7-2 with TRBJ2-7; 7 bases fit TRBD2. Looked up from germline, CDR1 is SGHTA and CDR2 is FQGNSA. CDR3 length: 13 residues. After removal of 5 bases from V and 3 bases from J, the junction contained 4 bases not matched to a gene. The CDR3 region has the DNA TGTGCCAGCAGCCATCAGCGGGGCTACGAGCAGTACTTC. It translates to CASSHQRGYEQYF.

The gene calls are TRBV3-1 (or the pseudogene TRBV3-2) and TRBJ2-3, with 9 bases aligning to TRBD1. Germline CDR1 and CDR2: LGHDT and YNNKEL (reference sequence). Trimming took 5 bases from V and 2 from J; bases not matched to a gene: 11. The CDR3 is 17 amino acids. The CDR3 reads CASSDSRRDRDTDTQYF. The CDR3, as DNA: TGTGCCAGCAGCGATTCTCGAAGGGACAGGGACACAGATACGCAGTATTTT.

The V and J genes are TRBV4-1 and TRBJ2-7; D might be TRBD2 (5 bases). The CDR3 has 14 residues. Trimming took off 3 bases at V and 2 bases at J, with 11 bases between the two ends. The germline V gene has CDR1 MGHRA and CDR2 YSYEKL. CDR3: CASSHNREPYEQYF. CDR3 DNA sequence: TGCGCCAGCAGCCATAACCGGGAACCCTACGAGCAGTACTTC.

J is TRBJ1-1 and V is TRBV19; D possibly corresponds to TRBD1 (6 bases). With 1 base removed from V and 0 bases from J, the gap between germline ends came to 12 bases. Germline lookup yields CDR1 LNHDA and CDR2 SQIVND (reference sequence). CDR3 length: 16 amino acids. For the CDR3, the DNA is TGTGCCAGTAGTATAGGGGGGGGCGGCATGAACACTGAAGCTTTCTTT. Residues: CASSIGGGGMNTEAFF.